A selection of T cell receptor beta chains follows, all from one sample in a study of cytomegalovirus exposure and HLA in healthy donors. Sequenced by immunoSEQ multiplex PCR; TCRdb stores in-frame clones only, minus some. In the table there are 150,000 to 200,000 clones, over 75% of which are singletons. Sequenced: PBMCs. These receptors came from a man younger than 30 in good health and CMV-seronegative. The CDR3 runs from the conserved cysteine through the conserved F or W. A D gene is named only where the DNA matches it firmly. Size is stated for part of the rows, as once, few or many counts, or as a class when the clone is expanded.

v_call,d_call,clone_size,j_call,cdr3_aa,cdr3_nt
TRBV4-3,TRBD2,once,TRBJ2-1,CASSHIAGGYNEQFF,TGCGCCAGCAGCCATATAGCGGGGGGCTACAATGAGCAGTTCTTC
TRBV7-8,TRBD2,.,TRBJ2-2,CASSLVSGVWNTGELFF,TGTGCCAGCAGCTTAGTCAGCGGGGTTTGGAACACCGGGGAGCTGTTTTTT
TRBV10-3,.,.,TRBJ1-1,CATRIQGGDDTEAFF,TGTGCCACCAGAATACAGGGAGGGGACGACACTGAAGCTTTCTTT
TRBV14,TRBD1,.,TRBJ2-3,CASSPGDSYSTDTQYF,TGTGCCAGCAGCCCCGGGGACAGCTATAGCACAGATACGCAGTATTTT
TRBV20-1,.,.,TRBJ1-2,CSASRQYGYTF,TGCAGTGCTAGTCGTCAGTATGGCTACACCTTC
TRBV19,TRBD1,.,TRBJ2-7,CASSTGTGGNSYEQYF,TGTGCCAGTAGTACGGGGACAGGGGGCAACTCTTACGAGCAGTACTTC
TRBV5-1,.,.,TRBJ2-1,CASSLVSGGPYNEQFF,TGCGCCAGCAGCTTGGTGTCAGGGGGGCCCTACAATGAGCAGTTCTTC
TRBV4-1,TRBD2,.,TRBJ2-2,CASSHGRTSGRGFRAGELFF,TGCGCCAGCAGCCACGGGAGGACTAGCGGGAGGGGGTTCCGGGCCGGGGAGCTGTTTTTT
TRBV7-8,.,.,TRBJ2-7,CASSALGGSGEQYF,TGTGCCAGCAGCGCCCTAGGGGGATCAGGCGAGCAGTACTTC
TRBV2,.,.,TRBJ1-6,CASSESPGANSPLHF,TGTGCCAGCAGTGAATCCCCGGGAGCTAATTCACCCCTCCACTTT
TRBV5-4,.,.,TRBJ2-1,CASSFQGSRNEQFF,TGTGCCAGCAGCTTTCAGGGATCTCGTAATGAGCAGTTCTTC
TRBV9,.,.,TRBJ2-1,CASSVGGGTAYNEQFF,TGTGCCAGCAGCGTAGGAGGAGGGACAGCCTACAATGAGCAGTTCTTC
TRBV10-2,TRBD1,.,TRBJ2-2,CASRDPRTGLYGGELFF,TGCGCCAGCAGGGACCCAAGGACAGGGCTTTACGGCGGGGAGCTGTTTTTT
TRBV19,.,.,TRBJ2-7,CASSTTTTGLEQYF,TGTGCCAGTAGTACTACTACTACGGGTCTCGAGCAGTACTTC
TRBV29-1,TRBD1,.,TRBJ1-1,CSVGTGGNTEAFF,TGCAGCGTTGGGACAGGGGGGAACACTGAAGCTTTCTTT
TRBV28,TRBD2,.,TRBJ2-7,CASRPPGRAGSYEQYF,TGTGCCAGCAGACCCCCCGGGAGGGCAGGGTCCTACGAGCAGTACTTC
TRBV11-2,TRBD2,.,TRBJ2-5,CASSAGPAGGFGETQYF,TGTGCCAGCAGCGCAGGCCCAGCGGGGGGGTTTGGGGAGACCCAGTACTTC
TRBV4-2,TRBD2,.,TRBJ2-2,CASSQALAGSGELFF,TGTGCCAGCAGCCAAGCACTAGCGGGATCCGGGGAGCTGTTTTTT
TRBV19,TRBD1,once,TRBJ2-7,CASSIVGTGHYEQYF,TGTGCCAGTAGTATAGTTGGGACAGGACACTACGAGCAGTACTTC
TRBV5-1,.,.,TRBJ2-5,CASTSSGSGLGETQYF,TGCGCCAGCACCTCCAGCGGTAGCGGCCTGGGGGAGACCCAGTACTTC
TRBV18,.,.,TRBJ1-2,CASSPEARNQRTGYTF,TGTGCCAGCTCACCAGAGGCCCGGAACCAAAGAACTGGCTACACCTTC
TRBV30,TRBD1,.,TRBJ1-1,CAWAPGTGGTEAFF,TGTGCCTGGGCCCCCGGGACAGGTGGGACTGAAGCTTTCTTT
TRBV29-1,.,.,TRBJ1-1,CSVPLGRNTEAFF,TGCAGCGTTCCTTTGGGGCGGAACACTGAAGCTTTCTTT
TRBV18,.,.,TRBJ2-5,CASSPGTEQETQYF,TGTGCCAGCTCACCAGGGACTGAGCAAGAGACCCAGTACTTC
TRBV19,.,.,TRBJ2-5,CASSISHDLYQETQYF,TGTGCCAGTAGTATTTCACACGATCTGTACCAAGAGACCCAGTACTTC
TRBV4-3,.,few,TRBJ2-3,CASSQGGDGPTDTQYF,TGCGCCAGCAGCCAAGGGGGAGACGGTCCCACAGATACGCAGTATTTT
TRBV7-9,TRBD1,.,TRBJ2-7,CASSSRPGQGALYEQYF,TGTGCCAGCAGCTCCCGGCCCGGACAGGGGGCATTATACGAGCAGTACTTC
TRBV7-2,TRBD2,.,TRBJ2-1,CASSPPGLARILGYNEQFF,TGTGCCAGCAGCCCACCGGGACTAGCGAGAATTCTTGGCTACAATGAGCAGTTCTTC
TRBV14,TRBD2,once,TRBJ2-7,CASSRYHPFSASGSSYEQYF,TGTGCCAGCAGCCGGTATCACCCCTTCTCGGCTAGCGGGAGCTCCTACGAGCAGTACTTC
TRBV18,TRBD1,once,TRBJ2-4,CASSPTTGSLRIQYF,TGTGCCAGCTCACCAACGACAGGGTCCCTACGAATTCAGTACTTC
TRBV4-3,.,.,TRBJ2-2,CASSQFQIGTPTGELFF,TGCGCCAGCAGCCAATTTCAAATTGGGACACCTACCGGGGAGCTGTTTTTT
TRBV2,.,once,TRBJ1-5,CASSERGLGNQPQHF,TGTGCCAGCAGTGAAAGGGGGTTGGGCAATCAGCCCCAGCATTTT
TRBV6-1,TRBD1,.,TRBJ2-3,CASSDRTGIKDTQYF,TGTGCCAGCAGTGATCGGACAGGGATTAAGGATACGCAGTATTTT
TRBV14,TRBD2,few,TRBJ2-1,CASRGDGTSGKYEQFF,TGTGCCAGCAGAGGGGATGGGACTAGCGGGAAATATGAGCAGTTCTTC
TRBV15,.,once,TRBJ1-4,CATSRDRGEKLFF,TGTGCCACCAGCAGAGACCGGGGAGAAAAACTGTTTTTT
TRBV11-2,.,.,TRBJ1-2,CASSSLIANYGYTF,TGTGCCAGCAGCTCGCTGATAGCCAACTATGGCTACACCTTC
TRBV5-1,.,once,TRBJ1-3,CASSLAEVHSGNTIYF,TGCGCCAGCAGCTTGGCCGAGGTCCACTCTGGAAACACCATATATTTT
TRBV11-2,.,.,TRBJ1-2,CASSLVAGGGGGYTF,TGTGCCAGCAGCTTGGTGGCGGGCGGCGGCGGAGGCTACACCTTC
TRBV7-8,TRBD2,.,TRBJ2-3,CASSSLAGGADTQYF,TGTGCCAGCAGCTCCTTAGCGGGTGGAGCAGATACGCAGTATTTT
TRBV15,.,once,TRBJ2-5,CATSRQGGKETQYF,TGTGCCACCAGCAGACAGGGTGGCAAGGAGACCCAGTACTTC
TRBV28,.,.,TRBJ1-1,CASRFPLQATSPEAFF,TGTGCCAGCAGGTTCCCCCTACAGGCTACGTCGCCTGAAGCTTTCTTT
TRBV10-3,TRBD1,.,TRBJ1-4,CAISDGGTGGATNEKLFF,TGTGCCATCAGTGATGGAGGGACAGGGGGGGCAACTAATGAAAAACTGTTTTTT
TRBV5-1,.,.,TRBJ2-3,CASSIGQRTDTQYF,TGCGCCAGCAGCATAGGACAGCGCACAGATACGCAGTATTTT
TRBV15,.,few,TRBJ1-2,CATSRGGDTPVYTF,TGTGCCACCAGCAGAGGAGGTGATACTCCTGTATACACCTTC
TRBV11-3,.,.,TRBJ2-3,CASSYRGTDTQYF,TGTGCCAGCAGCTACAGGGGCACAGATACGCAGTATTTT
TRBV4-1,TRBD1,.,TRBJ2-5,CASSQDIPGGAGETQYF,TGCGCCAGCAGCCAAGATATCCCAGGGGGCGCGGGAGAGACCCAGTACTTC
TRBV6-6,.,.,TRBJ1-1,CASSYQGQLAFF,TGTGCCAGCAGTTATCAAGGACAGCTTGCTTTCTTT
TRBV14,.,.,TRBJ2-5,CASSQDSRWQETQYF,TGTGCCAGCAGCCAAGATTCCCGGTGGCAAGAGACCCAGTACTTC
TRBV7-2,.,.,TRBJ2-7,CASSLAGHEQYF,TGTGCCAGCAGCTTAGCTGGCCACGAGCAGTACTTC
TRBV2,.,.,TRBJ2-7,CAILRGLGYEQYF,TGTGCCATCCTTAGGGGCCTCGGCTACGAGCAGTACTTC